These 16 T cell receptor beta chains originate from one sample sequenced in a study of T cells in Graves' hyperthyroidism and ophthalmopathy (dated by TCRdb to between 2017 and 2020). Library preparation was by multiplex PCR. Sequencing was carried out with an Illumina HiSeq 2000. The TCR beta CDR3 regions were amplified from RNA transcripts. A first-round RT-PCR of the TCR CDR3 used the HTBI primer set with the Qiagen OneStep RT-PCR kit. TCRdb ran its own pipeline on the public reads, namely fastp trimming at Q25 and MiXCR clone calling, and kept in-frame beta chains. Here each entry gathers all rows of one CDR3 protein and keeps the most common genes and DNA. This sample gives 560,000 or so distinct CDR3 sequences in total; less than 20% of them show up just once. 40% to 50% of the sample lies in the top ten. Sequenced input: blood. All receptors derive from a man aged 40-50 years with Graves' ophthalmopathy.

The chain uses TRBV30 and TRBJ1-1; D gene uncertain. Trimming removed 2 bases from V and 4 bases from J, with 8 bases in between. Germline V CDR1 and CDR2: GTSNPN, SVGIG (reference sequence). The length of the CDR3 is 12 residues. The CDR3 region is CAWSHGFTEAFF. The CDR3 DNA is TGTGCCTGGAGTCATGGATTCACTGAAGCTTTCTTT.

The chain uses TRBV20-1 and TRBJ2-1; D tentatively reads TRBD1 or TRBD2 (5 bases each). This CDR3 contains 15 residues. Germline-derived CDR1 and CDR2 are DFQATT and SNEGSKA (reference sequence). The V end lost 4 bases, the J end lost 5 bases, and 18 bases lay between the germline ends. CDR3 protein: CSATGTESPNNEQFF. The CDR3 DNA reads TGCAGTGCTACCGGGACGGAATCCCCAAACAATGAGCAGTTCTTC.

Many counts were recorded for this clonotype. The chain carries TRBV7-3 and TRBJ2-3; D might be TRBD2 (6 bases). Deletions cut 8 bases from V and 5 bases from J, with 17 bases between. Germline V gives CDR1 SGHTA, CDR2 FQGTGA. The CDR3 is made up of 14 amino acids. CDR3: CASQRAGAEDTQYF. The CDR3 DNA follows: TGTGCCAGCCAGCGGGCCGGAGCGGAAGATACGCAGTATTTT.

This clonotype appeared once. Possible read error: a much larger clone is one base away. V gene TRBV12-3 or TRBV12-4 combines with J gene TRBJ1-1, with D perhaps matching TRBD1 (6 bases). This CDR3 region has 14 residues. The CDR3 sequence: CASSFDRMNTGAFF. DNA for the CDR3: TGTGCCAGCAGTTTTGACAGGATGAACACTGGAGCTTTCTTT.

DNA for the CDR3: TGTGCCAGCAGCTCCCGTCGCGGGCCCCCGTCCCAGTACTTC. It is translated as CASSSRRGPPSQYF. The rearrangement links TRBV7-8 to TRBJ2-5; perhaps TRBD2 as D (5 bases). Trimming removed 4 bases at V and 9 bases at J, with 18 bases between. CDR1 and CDR2 from the germline V gene are SGHVS and FQNEAQ. CDR3 length equals 14 residues.

The J gene is TRBJ2-2, the V gene TRBV5-1; D perhaps matches TRBD1 (5 bases). The CDR3 has 14 residues. Germline lookup yields CDR1 SGHRS and CDR2 YFSETQ. V lost 4 bases and J 3 bases, leaving 10 bases between the germline ends. CDR3 amino acids: CASSRDSDTGELFF. CDR3 nucleotide sequence: TGCGCCAGCAGCCGCGACAGCGACACCGGGGAGCTGTTTTTT.

Comments on this clonotype: This may come from a read error, since a much larger clone is one base off. V gene TRBV3-1 combines with J gene TRBJ1-1; a weak D match, TRBD1 (6 bases). Germline V CDR1 and CDR2: LGHDT, YNNKEL (reference sequence). The CDR3 has 14 residues. V dropped 3 bases and J dropped 4 bases, with 12 bases sitting between them. CDR3 DNA: TGTGCCAGCAGCCACCGGACAGAGGGCACTGAAGCTTTCTTT. Translated: CASSHRTEGTEAFF.

This clonotype was seen at least ten times. This chain connects TRBV5-1 to TRBJ2-3, with D hard to call. Trimming shortened V by 3 bases and J by 5 bases, and 13 bases separated the two germline ends. This CDR3 contains 14 residues. Germline lookup yields CDR1 SGHRS and CDR2 YFSETQ. The CDR3 loop reads CASSYPAREDTQYF. CDR3 DNA sequence: TGCGCCAGCAGCTATCCAGCAAGGGAAGATACGCAGTATTTT.

This clonotype was detected only a few times. The rearrangement uses TRBV10-3 and TRBJ2-2, with TRBD1 as a possible D gene (6 bases). From germline, CDR1 is ENHRY and CDR2 SYGVKD. The CDR3 contains 14 residues. V was pared by 11 bases and J by 4 bases, with 17 bases between. CDR3: CASRGSTGTGELFF. The CDR3 region has the DNA TGTGCCTCCAGGGGTAGTACTGGCACCGGGGAGCTGTTTTTT.

This clonotype was seen ten or more times. The chain combines TRBV5-1 with TRBJ2-2; a possible D gene is TRBD2 (6 bases). The CDR3 loop spans 15 amino acids. V was clipped by 0 bases and J by 6 bases, with 12 bases between them. The germline V gene has CDR1 SGHRS and CDR2 YFSETQ. The CDR3 spells CASSLGDSSAGELFF. Here the CDR3 DNA reads TGCGCCAGCAGCTTGGGGGACTCAAGTGCCGGGGAGCTGTTTTTT.

The chain couples TRBV5-1 to TRBJ1-6; 10 bases agree with TRBD1. V was clipped by 2 bases and J by 10 bases; unmatched bases: 21. Germline lookup yields CDR1 SGHRS and CDR2 YFSETQ. This CDR3 has 20 amino acids. The DNA of the CDR3 is TGCGCCAGCAGCTTTTTCCGGATCCGGGACAGGGGAAAAGCGGAATCACCCCTCCACTTT. Translation gives CASSFFRIRDRGKAESPLHF.

The gene calls are TRBV20-1 and TRBJ2-1; D remains unclear. The germline V gene has CDR1 DFQATT and CDR2 SNEGSKA (reference sequence). The CDR3 length is 12 residues. The germline V and J ends were trimmed by 4 bases and 1 base, with 5 bases remaining between them. CDR3 nucleotides: TGCAGTGCTATAGATTCCTACAATGAGCAGTTCTTC. This sequence encodes CSAIDSYNEQFF.

In this sample, this clonotype turned up a few times. The J gene is TRBJ1-3, the V gene TRBV30; weak D call: TRBD1 (6 bases). The CDR3 covers 12 residues. V dropped 5 bases and J dropped 2 bases, with 7 bases sitting between them. Germline V gene data show CDR1 as GTSNPN and CDR2 as SVGIG (reference sequence). CDR3 DNA: TGTGCCTGGGGGACAACTGGAAACACCATATATTTT. It specifies CAWGTTGNTIYF.

This clonotype was detected only a few times. The chain joins TRBV4-1 to TRBJ1-1; no reliable D call. The V gene lost 3 bases and the J gene lost 4 bases, with 9 bases spanning the gap. Germline values: CDR1 MGHRA, CDR2 YSYEKL. There are 13 residues in the CDR3. Here the CDR3 reads CASSHPLGTEAFF. CDR3 bases: TGCGCCAGCAGCCACCCTCTTGGCACTGAAGCTTTCTTT.

CDR3 residues: CAISALAAEAFF. DNA of the CDR3: TGTGCCATCAGTGCTCTTGCAGCTGAAGCTTTCTTT. V and J are TRBV10-3 and TRBJ1-1; D is undetermined. In germline, CDR1 is ENHRY, CDR2 SYGVKD. The CDR3 runs 12 residues. V lost 4 bases to trimming and J lost 6 bases, with 9 bases between them.

To note about this clonotype: A much larger clone sits a single nucleotide away, making a read error possible. This rearrangement joins TRBV7-3 to TRBJ2-7; 8 bases align to TRBD2. Germline-derived CDR1 and CDR2 are SGHTA and FQGTGA. This CDR3 region has 15 residues. Trimming removed 5 bases from V and 2 bases from J; junction bases left unmatched: 8. The CDR3 is CASSISGTLPYEQYF. The CDR3 bases are TGTGCCAGCAGCATTAGCGGGACGCTCCCCTACGAGCAGTACTTC.